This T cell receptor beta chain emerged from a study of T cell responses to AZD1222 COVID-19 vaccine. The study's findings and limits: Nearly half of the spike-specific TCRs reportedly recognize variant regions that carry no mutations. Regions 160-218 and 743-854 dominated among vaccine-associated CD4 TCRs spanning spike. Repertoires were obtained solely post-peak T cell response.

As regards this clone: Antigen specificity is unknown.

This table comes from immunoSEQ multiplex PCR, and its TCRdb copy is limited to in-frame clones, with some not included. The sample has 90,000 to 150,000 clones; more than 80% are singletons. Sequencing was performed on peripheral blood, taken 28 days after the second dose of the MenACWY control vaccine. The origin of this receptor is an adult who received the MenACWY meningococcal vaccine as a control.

The CDR3: CAISELQTSGNTIYF. In DNA, the CDR3 is TGTGCCATCAGTGAACTGCAAACCTCTGGAAACACCATATATTTT. The V gene is TRBV10-3, the J gene TRBJ1-3; no clear D gene. The germline gives CDR1 ENHRY, CDR2 SYGVKD. With 3 bases removed from V and 0 bases from J, the gap between germline ends came to 9 bases. The CDR3 is made up of 15 amino acids.